This T cell receptor beta chain was sequenced during a study of shared clonotypes between healthy human individuals. The assay was immunoSEQ multiplex PCR, and TCRdb's table has in-frame clones only and misses some. The sample lists millions of clones, approximately 94% occurring once. Germline V gene lookup returns CDR1 MNHEY and CDR2 SMNVEV (reference sequence). V was pared by 2 bases and J by 4 bases, with 17 bases between. CDR3 length equals 16 residues. The sample holds one count of this clone. The chain employs TRBV27 and TRBJ1-1; D call uncertain. The sequenced material came from naive CD4+ T cells sorted from blood. Subset here: CD45RA+ positively selected. This receptor was identified in a man between 18 and 29 years old in good health. CDR3 residues: CASSLRQQPMGTEAFF. CDR3 DNA: TGTGCCAGCAGTTTACGACAACAGCCGATGGGCACTGAAGCTTTCTTT.